This T cell receptor (beta chain) was recorded in a study of T cell responses to AZD1222 COVID-19 vaccine. Study in general: Researchers grouped second doses given at about 4 or about 12 weeks into one pool.

The protocol was immunoSEQ multiplex PCR, while the TCRdb copy is restricted to in-frame clones and leaves out a portion. Here the sample spans 75,000 to 100,000 clones, roughly 90% being singletons. This TCR was recovered from an adult in good health. The sample was peripheral blood, taken on day 0 of AZD1222 vaccination.

As DNA, the CDR3 is TGCGCCAGCAGCCAAGGGACATCCGAAAACACTGAAGCTTTCTTT. Amino acids: CASSQGTSENTEAFF. J is TRBJ1-1 and V is TRBV4-1, with TRBD1 as a possible D gene (5 bases). The germline V and J ends were trimmed by 1 base and 2 bases, with 11 bases remaining between them. Germline V CDR1 and CDR2: MGHRA, YSYEKL. The CDR3 runs 15 residues.